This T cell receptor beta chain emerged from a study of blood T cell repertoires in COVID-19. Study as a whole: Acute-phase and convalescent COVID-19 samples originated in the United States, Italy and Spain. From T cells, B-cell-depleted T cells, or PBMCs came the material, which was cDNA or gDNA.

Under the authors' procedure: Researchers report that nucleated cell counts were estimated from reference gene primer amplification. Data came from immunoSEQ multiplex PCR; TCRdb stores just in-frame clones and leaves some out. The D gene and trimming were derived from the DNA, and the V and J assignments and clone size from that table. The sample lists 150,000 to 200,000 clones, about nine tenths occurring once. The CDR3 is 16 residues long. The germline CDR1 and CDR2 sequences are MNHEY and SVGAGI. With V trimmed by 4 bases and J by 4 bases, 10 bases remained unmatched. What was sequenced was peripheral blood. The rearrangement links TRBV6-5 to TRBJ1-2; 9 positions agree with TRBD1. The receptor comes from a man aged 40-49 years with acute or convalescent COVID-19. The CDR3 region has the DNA TGTGCCAGCAGTTCAGGTGGGGACAGGGAGGTCTATGGCTACACCTTC. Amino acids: CASSSGGDREVYGYTF.